This record covers a single TCR beta chain. The entry originates in a study of T cell changes during pregnancy in multiple sclerosis. Germline CDR1 and CDR2: SGHAT and FQDESV (reference sequence). This CDR3 is built from 17 residues. V lost 5 bases, J lost 1 base, and 8 bases stayed unmatched. Assay used: immunoSEQ multiplex PCR; TCRdb lists only in-frame clones, some missing. The sample holds 30,000 to 40,000 clones, about 92% seen once. The receptor's source is a female donor in good health, enrolled as a control in a pregnancy study. The specimen comprised CD4+ T cells from peripheral blood mononuclear cells, sampled after pregnancy. The rearrangement links TRBV11-1 to TRBJ2-6, with 7 bases identical to TRBD1. As DNA, the CDR3 is TGTGCCAGCAGCCGGCGACAGGGAAGATCTGGGGCCAACGTCCTGACTTTC. Protein sequence: CASSRRQGRSGANVLTF.